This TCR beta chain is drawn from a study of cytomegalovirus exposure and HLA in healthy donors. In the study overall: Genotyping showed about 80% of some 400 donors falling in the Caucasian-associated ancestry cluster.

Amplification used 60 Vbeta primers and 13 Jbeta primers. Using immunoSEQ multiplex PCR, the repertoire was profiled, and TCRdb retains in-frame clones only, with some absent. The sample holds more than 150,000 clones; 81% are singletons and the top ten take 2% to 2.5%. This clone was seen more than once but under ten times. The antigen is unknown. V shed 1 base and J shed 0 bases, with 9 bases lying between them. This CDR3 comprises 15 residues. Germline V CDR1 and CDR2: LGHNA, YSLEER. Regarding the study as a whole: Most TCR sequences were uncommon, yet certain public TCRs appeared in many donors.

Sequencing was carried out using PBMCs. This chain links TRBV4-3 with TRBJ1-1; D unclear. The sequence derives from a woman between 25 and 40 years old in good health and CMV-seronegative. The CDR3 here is CASSQGTRLNTEAFF. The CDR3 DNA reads TGCGCCAGCAGCCAAGGAACCAGGCTGAACACTGAAGCTTTCTTT.